One sample yielded the 27 T cell receptor beta chains listed below, sequenced in a study of OX40 agonist ivuxolimab in advanced cancers. Sequencing was performed with immunoSEQ multiplex PCR; in TCRdb, only in-frame clones are kept and a portion is missing. The data hold under 65,000 clones, with 85% observed a single time. Sample: CD4+ or CD8+ T cells sorted from blood, taken in a trial of the OX40 agonist ivuxolimab. The receptor set was obtained from an adult with an advanced solid tumor such as melanoma, head and neck, liver or kidney cancer.

DNA of the CDR3: TGCGCCAGCAGCCAAGATATACCAGCAACTCTCTATGGCTACACCTTC. Translated, it gives CASSQDIPATLYGYTF. This sequence joins TRBV4-3 and TRBJ1-2, with D uncertain. CDR3 length equals 16 residues. The germline CDR1 and CDR2 sequences are LGHNA and YSLEER. V was pared by 0 bases and J by 4 bases, with 15 bases between.

The chain joins TRBV7-8 to TRBJ2-1; no clear D gene. Per the germline V gene, CDR1 is SGHVS and CDR2 is FQNEAQ. This CDR3 is built from 12 residues. The V end was cut by 2 bases, the J end by 9 bases, with 8 bases between. The CDR3, as DNA: TGTGCCAGCAGCTTAATCCAATTTGAGCAGTTCTTC. It codes for CASSLIQFEQFF.

V is TRBV4-2 and J is TRBJ1-1; unclear D gene. The V end lost 0 bases, the J end lost 0 bases, and 2 bases lay between the germline ends. This CDR3 region has 13 residues. Germline V gene sequence: CDR1 LGHNA, CDR2 YNFKEQ. The CDR3 nucleotides are TGTGCCAGCAGCCAAGATTTGAACACTGAAGCTTTCTTT. Protein product: CASSQDLNTEAFF.

V gene TRBV13 combines with J gene TRBJ1-4; no firm D call. The ends were cut back, 4 bases at V and 4 bases at J, with 10 bases in the middle. Germline values: CDR1 PRHDT, CDR2 FYEKMQ (reference sequence). The CDR3 has 14 amino acids. The CDR3 region is CASSSQASNEKLFF. CDR3 sequence (DNA): TGTGCCAGCAGCTCGCAGGCTAGTAATGAAAAACTGTTTTTT.

This chain joins TRBV10-3 and TRBJ1-1; unclear D gene. The CDR3 has 14 residues. The V end lost 6 bases, the J end lost 0 bases, and 11 bases lay between the germline ends. Germline V gene sequence: CDR1 ENHRY, CDR2 SYGVKD. This CDR3 reads CAISGRELNTEAFF. CDR3 nucleotides: TGTGCCATCAGCGGACGGGAGCTGAACACTGAAGCTTTCTTT.

On this clone itself: One junction end does not reproduce the germline sequence, and a read error may be involved. The chain joins TRBV7-9 to TRBJ2-7; D call uncertain. The CDR3 has 12 amino acids. Germline V gene sequence: CDR1 SEHNR, CDR2 FQNEAQ (reference sequence). CDR3 amino acids: CAGSNTDYEQYF. CDR3 bases: TGTGCCGGCAGCAATACAGATTACGAGCAGTACTTC.

V usage is TRBV7-8 and J usage is TRBJ2-3; TRBD2 matches 12 bases. Germline V gives CDR1 SGHVS, CDR2 FQNEAQ. CDR3 length: 16 amino acids. J lost 1 base, V lost 5 bases, and 4 bases had no gene match. CDR3 nucleotide sequence: TGTGCCAGCAGCATAAGACTAGCGGGGGGCACAGATACGCAGTATTTT. As protein: CASSIRLAGGTDTQYF.

The chain is built from TRBV27 and TRBJ2-1, with D possibly being TRBD1 (6 bases). Trimming took off 3 bases at V and 2 bases at J, with 11 bases between the two ends. The CDR3 is 15 residues long. Per germline, CDR1 MNHEY and CDR2 SMNVEV (reference sequence). CDR3 sequence (DNA): TGTGCCAGCAGTTTCCCCGGACAGACCTACAATGAGCAGTTCTTC. Its protein product is CASSFPGQTYNEQFF.

The chain carries TRBV4-1 and TRBJ1-5, with a possible D match to TRBD1 (5 bases). The germline V gene has CDR1 MGHRA and CDR2 YSYEKL. Trimming removed 4 bases at V and 1 base at J, with 11 bases between. This CDR3 has 15 residues. CDR3 sequence (DNA): TGCGCCAGCAGCCGATCCCGGGACAGCAATCAGCCCCAGCATTTT. Translation: CASSRSRDSNQPQHF.

The chain has TRBV5-8 and TRBJ1-1; D unclear. Germline CDR1 and CDR2: SGHTS and YDEGEE. This CDR3 is built from 15 residues. Trimming shortened V by 1 base and J by 2 bases, and 12 bases separated the two germline ends. CDR3 protein: CASSLYQADNTEAFF. The CDR3 DNA follows: TGTGCCAGCAGCTTGTATCAAGCAGATAACACTGAAGCTTTCTTT.

This chain uses TRBV27 with TRBJ2-2, with D maybe TRBD1 (6 bases). CDR1 and CDR2 (germline): MNHEY, SMNVEV (reference sequence). Trimming pared 5 bases from V and 8 bases from J, leaving 12 bases between. This CDR3 comprises 13 residues. The CDR3: CASSEQGAGELFF. CDR3 in DNA: TGTGCCAGCAGTGAACAGGGCGCAGGGGAGCTGTTTTTT.

This clone has just one count. The chain combines TRBV19 with TRBJ1-1; D gene uncertain. Germline CDR1 and CDR2: LNHDA and SQIVND (reference sequence). The CDR3 contains 13 residues. Trimming left V 5 bases short and J 7 bases short, with 14 bases between. The CDR3 nucleotides read TGTGCCAGTAGTGCCGGGATACCAGATGAAGCTTTCTTT. Translated, it gives CASSAGIPDEAFF. Variable domain in full (rest from reference TRBV19 and TRBJ1-1): DGGITQSPKYLFRKEGQNVTLSCEQNLNHDAMYWYRQDPGQGLRLIYYSQIVNDFQKGDIAEGYSVSREKKESFPLTVTSAQKNPTAFYLCASSAGIPDEAFFGQGTRLTVV.

The V gene is TRBV6-5, the J gene TRBJ1-2; TRBD1 might be the D (5 bases). V was clipped by 2 bases and J by 4 bases, with 14 bases between them. The CDR3 has 15 residues. CDR1 and CDR2 from the germline V gene are MNHEY and SVGAGI. The CDR3 region is CASSYRQGRIYGYTF. CDR3 coding DNA: TGTGCCAGCAGTTACAGGCAGGGTAGGATCTATGGCTACACCTTC.

In this sample, this clone turned up a few times. This chain joins TRBV6-5 and TRBJ2-7; D is undetermined. V shed 2 bases and J shed 4 bases, with 9 bases lying between them. The CDR3 consists of 13 residues. Looked up from germline, CDR1 is MNHEY and CDR2 is SVGAGI. CDR3 protein: CASSYGVGYEQYV. DNA of the CDR3: TGTGCCAGCAGTTACGGAGTAGGTTACGAGCAGTACGTC.

By its share, this clone is medium-sized. The rearrangement joins TRBV7-8 to TRBJ1-4; D gene ambiguous. CDR3 length: 17 residues. Trimming pared 5 bases from V and 5 bases from J, leaving 21 bases between. CDR1 and CDR2 (germline): SGHVS, FQNEAQ. CDR3 in amino acids: CASSPRLLERGNEKLFF. The CDR3 coding sequence is TGTGCCAGCAGCCCCCGACTTCTTGAGAGAGGCAATGAAAAACTGTTTTTT.

The sample holds one count of this clone. The CDR3 coding sequence is TGTGCCAGCAGTTACGGGACAGGGGACCCCCCAGCTAACGAGCAGTACTTC. Translating gives CASSYGTGDPPANEQYF. J is TRBJ2-7 and V is TRBV28, with 10 bases matching TRBD1. The CDR3 runs 17 residues. The germline CDR1 and CDR2 sequences are MDHEN and SYDVKM. With 4 bases clipped from V and 5 bases from J, the junction kept 14 bases outside the gene matches. The variable domain in full, with the rest retrieved from reference TRBV28 and TRBJ2-7, is DVKVTQSSRYLVKRTGEKVFLECVQDMDHENMFWYRQDPGLGLRLIYFSYDVKMKEKGDIPEGYSVSREKKERFSLILESASTNQTSMYLCASSYGTGDPPANEQYFGPGTRLTVT.

This clone occurred a few times. V is TRBV7-9 and J is TRBJ2-7; D perhaps matches TRBD2 (6 bases). This CDR3 region has 16 residues. Trimming removed 0 bases from V and 5 bases from J, with 17 bases in between. In germline, CDR1 is SEHNR, CDR2 FQNEAQ (reference sequence). The CDR3 DNA follows: TGTGCCAGCAGCTTAGCGATCGGAGGGGATAGCAACGAGCAGTACTTC. This encodes CASSLAIGGDSNEQYF.

The chain couples TRBV4-3 to TRBJ2-3; no definite D call. Trimming removed 2 bases at V and 1 base at J, with 4 bases between. CDR3 length equals 13 residues. CDR1 and CDR2 from the germline V gene are LGHNA and YSLEER. The CDR3 DNA sequence: TGCGCCAGCAGCCAATTCGGCACAGATACGCAGTATTTT. Protein product: CASSQFGTDTQYF.

V is TRBV9 and J is TRBJ1-5; D gene unclear. The germline V and J ends were trimmed by 2 bases and 0 bases, with 9 bases remaining between them. The CDR3 is made up of 15 amino acids. Germline V lookup: CDR1 SGDLS, CDR2 YYNGEE. The chain's CDR3 is CASSVSPDSNQPQHF. The CDR3 DNA sequence: TGTGCCAGCAGCGTTTCACCGGATAGCAATCAGCCCCAGCATTTT.

The chain has TRBV7-6 and TRBJ1-4; 8 nucleotides line up with TRBD1. Germline V gene sequence: CDR1 SGHVS, CDR2 FNYEAQ. The CDR3 runs 16 residues. Trimming cost V 4 bases and J 0 bases; bases outside gene matches: 4. The CDR3 protein is CASSSGTGATNEKLFF. CDR3 DNA: TGTGCCAGCAGCTCCGGGACAGGAGCAACTAATGAAAAACTGTTTTTT.

The chain has TRBV7-6 and TRBJ2-5; no reliable D call. V lost 5 bases and J 4 bases, leaving 8 bases between the germline ends. This CDR3 is 12 amino acids long. CDR1 and CDR2 (germline): SGHVS, FNYEAQ. Here the CDR3 DNA reads TGTGCCAGCAGCCCTAGAGGAGAGACCCAGTACTTC. This codes for CASSPRGETQYF.

V gene TRBV19 combines with J gene TRBJ2-1, with 8 nucleotides matching TRBD2. The V gene end was trimmed by 7 bases and the J gene end by 6 bases; junction bases not matched to a gene: 11. Germline assignment: CDR1 LNHDA and CDR2 SQIVND (reference sequence). CDR3 size: 15 residues. CDR3: CASTLGSGGLNEQFF. DNA for the CDR3: TGTGCCAGTACCCTGGGAAGCGGGGGTCTCAATGAGCAGTTCTTC.

Note on this clone: At one of its ends the junction is not consistent with the germline gene, which may arise from a read error. V usage is TRBV28 and J usage is TRBJ2-1; possibly TRBD1 or TRBD2 for D (6 bases each). The CDR3 length is 16 residues. Germline loops: CDR1 MDHEN, CDR2 SYDVKM. The CDR3 DNA reads as TGTGCCAGCAGTTTAGCGATGGGGGGCATCTACAGTGAGCAGTTCTTC. Residues: CASSLAMGGIYSEQFF.

This chain joins TRBV5-8 and TRBJ2-3; 7 bases align to TRBD1. Germline assignment: CDR1 SGHTS and CDR2 YDEGEE. Losses at the gene ends were 4 bases for V and 2 bases for J; bases not matched to a gene: 10. This CDR3 is built from 16 residues. The CDR3 reads CASSLNGDRYTDTQYF. CDR3 DNA sequence: TGTGCCAGCAGCCTAAATGGGGACAGATACACAGATACGCAGTATTTT.

The chain recombines TRBV19 with TRBJ1-5; 8 nucleotides agree with TRBD1. V shed 4 bases and J 7 bases; nucleotides not matched to a gene: 6. This CDR3 region has 14 residues. In germline, CDR1 is LNHDA, CDR2 SQIVND (reference sequence). CDR3 nucleotide sequence: TGTGCCAGTAGTACCCTCGGACAGGGCCAGCCCCAGCATTTT. This sequence encodes CASSTLGQGQPQHF.

The chain employs TRBV28 and TRBJ1-1; D is uncertain. Looked up from germline, CDR1 is MDHEN and CDR2 is SYDVKM. This CDR3 is 13 amino acids long. V gave up 6 bases and J gave up 5 bases, with 13 bases separating them. CDR3: CASSLGRGTEAFF. As DNA, the CDR3 is TGTGCCAGCAGCCTGGGCCGGGGAACTGAAGCTTTCTTT.

This rearrangement joins TRBV7-2 to TRBJ2-1, with no clear D. Trimming removed 4 bases at V and 0 bases at J, with 7 bases between. The germline V gene has CDR1 SGHTA and CDR2 FQGNSA. The CDR3 spans 14 residues. The CDR3 coding sequence is TGTGCCAGCAGCTACATCAGCTCCTACAATGAGCAGTTCTTC. Its protein is CASSYISSYNEQFF.